A single TCR beta chain is shown here with its context. Sequencing used immunoSEQ multiplex PCR; TCRdb keeps in-frame clones, though not all of them. This table holds roughly 250,000 clones, around 89% found once. The germline V gene has CDR1 SGHRS and CDR2 YFSETQ. The CDR3 length is 16 residues. Trimming at V came to 4 bases and at J to 5 bases, leaving 9 bases not matched to a gene. This sample is drawn from a study of blood T cell repertoires in COVID-19. The receptor was derived from a woman aged 35 to 49 with acute COVID-19. Specimen: PBMCs or T cells enriched from blood (not recorded which). The chain recombines TRBV5-1 with TRBJ2-5; TRBD2 agrees at 12 bases. The CDR3 loop reads CASSVRLAGARETQYF. In DNA form, the CDR3 reads TGCGCCAGCAGCGTAAGACTAGCGGGAGCGCGCGAGACCCAGTACTTC.